The 30 T cell receptor beta chains below come from one sample, sequenced in a study of blood T cell repertoires in COVID-19 (TCRdb year 2020). The library was obtained by the immunoSEQ multiplex PCR assay. Imported from immuneACCESS, the table was reduced by TCRdb to in-frame sequences with V and J called. These copies leave out some clones; in studies compared against another copy, an unresolved V gene accounts for under half, and the cause of the remainder is not known. This sample gives some 220,000 clones in total; 83% of them show up just once. Roughly 1.3% of the sample is held by the ten biggest clonotypes. Sequencing used peripheral blood. Every receptor here comes from a woman aged 30 to 39 with COVID-19, enrolled during active disease.

The rearrangement joins TRBV5-4 to TRBJ1-2, with D uncertain. The V and J ends lost 0 bases and 4 bases respectively, with 4 bases between them. The CDR3 consists of 12 residues. Per germline, CDR1 SGHNT and CDR2 YYREEE (reference sequence). Here the CDR3 DNA reads TGTGCCAGCAGCTTGGACACCTATGGCTACACCTTC. This encodes CASSLDTYGYTF.

This clone appeared many times. The chain is built from TRBV6-1 and TRBJ1-1; D gene uncertain. CDR3 length: 14 residues. V was cut by 0 bases and J by 4 bases, with 9 bases left in between. Germline values: CDR1 MNHNS, CDR2 SASEGT. This chain's CDR3 is CASSEAEETTEAFF. CDR3 nucleotides: TGTGCCAGCAGTGAAGCTGAGGAAACCACTGAAGCTTTCTTT.

The CDR3 loop reads CASSQSGGPYNEQFF. CDR3 nucleotide sequence: TGTGCCAGCTCCCAAAGCGGGGGGCCATACAATGAGCAGTTCTTC. The chain combines TRBV18 with TRBJ2-1; 9 bases match TRBD2. Germline V lookup: CDR1 KGHSH, CDR2 LQKENI. The CDR3 has 15 amino acids. V lost 6 bases to trimming and J lost 4 bases; unmatched junction nucleotides: 7.

The gene calls are TRBV9 and TRBJ1-1; TRBD1 agrees at 7 bases. Germline V CDR1 and CDR2: SGDLS, YYNGEE. V was pared by 0 bases and J by 1 base, with 0 bases of the junction left unmatched. This CDR3 contains 14 residues. The DNA for the CDR3 is TGTGCCAGCAGCGTAGGGGACAGGAACACTGAAGCTTTCTTT. Its translation is CASSVGDRNTEAFF.

The chain joins TRBV7-9 to TRBJ2-7, with 8 bases that match TRBD1. The CDR3 totals 13 residues. The germline gives CDR1 SEHNR, CDR2 FQNEAQ (reference sequence). V gave up 4 bases and J gave up 3 bases; unmatched junction bases: 2. This CDR3 reads CASSSGQVYEQYF. CDR3 DNA sequence: TGTGCCAGCAGCTCGGGACAGGTCTACGAGCAGTACTTC.

The chain uses TRBV23-1 and TRBJ1-2, with D perhaps matching TRBD1 (5 bases). TRBV23-1 is designated an ORF whose function remains uncertain. Trimming took off 2 bases at V and 6 bases at J, with 22 bases between the two ends. The CDR3 extends over 17 amino acids. The CDR3 is CASSQPPQPGGGDGYTF. CDR3 nucleotides: TGCGCCAGCAGTCAACCGCCCCAACCGGGCGGGGGGGATGGCTACACCTTC.

This clone was observed a few times. This rearrangement joins TRBV5-4 to TRBJ2-1, with no clear D. Deletions cut 0 bases from V and 5 bases from J, with 3 bases between. This CDR3 comprises 12 residues. Germline CDR1 SGHNT, CDR2 YYREEE (reference sequence). CDR3 protein: CASSLADNEQFF. DNA of the CDR3: TGTGCCAGCAGCTTGGCAGACAATGAGCAGTTCTTC.

The CDR3 coding sequence is TGTGCCAGCAGCCAAGATCCTCGGGAGACCCAGTACTTC. Protein product: CASSQDPRETQYF. V usage is TRBV5-6 and J usage is TRBJ2-5; D is unresolved. This CDR3 region has 13 residues. Per the germline V gene, CDR1 is SGHDT and CDR2 is YYEEEE. The V end lost 4 bases, the J end lost 5 bases, and 12 bases lay between the germline ends. The entire variable domain, with the rest obtained from reference TRBV5-6 and TRBJ2-5, is as follows: DAGVTQSPTHLIKTRGQQVTLRCSPKSGHDTVSWYQQALGQGPQFIFQYYEEEERQRGNFPDRFSGHQFPNYSSELNVNALLLGDSALYLCASSQDPRETQYFGPGTRLLVL.

This chain links TRBV7-3 with TRBJ1-1; D might be TRBD1 (6 bases). Trimming cost V 5 bases and J 11 bases, with 15 bases left between them. Germline CDR1 SGHTA, CDR2 FQGTGA. This CDR3 is 12 amino acids long. The CDR3 loop is CASSQPGTRAFF. The DNA of the CDR3 is TGTGCCAGCAGCCAACCGGGGACACGGGCTTTCTTT.

The V gene is TRBV5-4, the J gene TRBJ2-5, with TRBD1 matching over 8 bases. V shed 4 bases, J shed 4 bases, and the junction held 6 bases outside the gene matches. This CDR3 is 14 amino acids long. CDR1 and CDR2 from the germline V gene are SGHNT and YYREEE (reference sequence). The CDR3 region has the DNA TGTGCCAGCAGCCCCGGACAGGGTAGAGAGACCCAGTACTTC. Translating it yields CASSPGQGRETQYF.

V usage is TRBV5-8 and J usage is TRBJ2-5, with 10 bases fitting TRBD2. V was pared by 0 bases and J by 4 bases, with 6 bases of the junction left unmatched. The germline V gene has CDR1 SGHTS and CDR2 YDEGEE. The CDR3 has 16 amino acids. CDR3 sequence reads: CASSLGLAGRGETQYF. The CDR3 DNA is TGTGCCAGCAGCTTGGGACTAGCGGGCAGGGGAGAGACCCAGTACTTC.

The rearrangement uses TRBV25-1 and TRBJ1-4; a weak D match, TRBD1 (6 bases). The CDR3 is 16 amino acids. V dropped 2 bases and J dropped 7 bases, with 17 bases sitting between them. The germline CDR1 and CDR2 sequences are MGHDK and SYGVNS. For the CDR3, the DNA is TGTGCCAGCAGTGAAGGATGGGGGCAGGGGATTGAAAAACTGTTTTTT. Its translation: CASSEGWGQGIEKLFF. Based on the CDR3 plus reference TRBV25-1 and TRBJ1-4, the full variable domain is EADIYQTPRYLVIGTGKKITLECSQTMGHDKMYWYQQDPGMELHLIHYSYGVNSTEKGDLSSESTVSRIRTEHFPLTLESARPSHTSQYLCASSEGWGQGIEKLFFGSGTQLSVL.

The genes are TRBV7-3 and TRBJ1-6, with D tentatively TRBD1 (5 bases). V shed 5 bases and J shed 12 bases, with 14 bases lying between them. This CDR3 has 13 amino acids. Germline CDR1 SGHTA, CDR2 FQGTGA. DNA for the CDR3: TGTGCCAGCAGCCCGACTACCGGGGGACCCCTCCACTTT. It specifies CASSPTTGGPLHF. Together with reference TRBV7-3 and TRBJ1-6, the CDR3 gives the full variable domain: GAGVSQTPSNKVTEKGKYVELRCDPISGHTALYWYRQSLGQGPEFLIYFQGTGAADDSGLPNDRFFAVRPEGSVSTLKIQRTERGDSAVYLCASSPTTGGPLHFGNGTRLTVT.

The J gene is TRBJ1-4, the V gene TRBV4-2; D not certain. Germline V CDR1 and CDR2: LGHNA, YNFKEQ. Trimming stripped 0 bases from V and 17 bases from J, with 19 bases between. The CDR3 totals 14 residues. Here the CDR3 reads CASSQDEGKTAAFF. In nucleotides, the CDR3 is TGTGCCAGCAGCCAAGATGAGGGTAAAACTGCGGCATTTTTT.

The rearrangement links TRBV30 to TRBJ2-7; 11 nucleotides align to TRBD2. CDR3 size: 15 residues. From germline, CDR1 is GTSNPN and CDR2 SVGIG (reference sequence). Losses at the gene ends were 5 bases for V and 3 bases for J; bases not matched to a gene: 9. The CDR3 reads CAWLAGGRGLYEQYF. Here the CDR3 DNA reads TGTGCCTGGCTAGCGGGAGGCAGGGGACTCTACGAGCAGTACTTC.

This clone was recorded only once. The chain recombines TRBV7-6 with TRBJ2-5; 9 bases map to TRBD2. The junction had 6 bases not matched to a gene; V was cut back by 2 bases and J by 2 bases. CDR1 is SGHVS and CDR2 is FNYEAQ in the germline V gene. This CDR3 comprises 16 residues. DNA for the CDR3: TGTGCCAGCAGCTTATCTAGCGGGGCCTTTCAAGAGACCCAGTACTTC. Translating gives CASSLSSGAFQETQYF. The variable domain in full, completed from reference TRBV7-6 and TRBJ2-5, reads GAGVSQSPRYKVTKRGQDVALRCDPISGHVSLYWYRQALGQGPEFLTYFNYEAQQDKSGLPNDRFSAERPEGSISTLTIQRTEQRDSAMYRCASSLSSGAFQETQYFGPGTRLLVL.

The chain employs TRBV30 and TRBJ1-5; 10 bases are shared with TRBD1. CDR1 GTSNPN and CDR2 SVGIG come from the germline V gene (reference sequence). V lost 1 base to trimming and J lost 9 bases; unmatched junction nucleotides: 3. The CDR3 runs to 13 residues. CDR3 DNA sequence: TGTGCCTGGAGTGCCGGGACAGGGGCGCCCCAGCATTTT. Its protein product is CAWSAGTGAPQHF. The full variable domain, in which reference TRBV30 and TRBJ1-5 provide the parts outside the CDR3, is SQTIHQWPATLVQPVGSPLSLECTVEGTSNPNLYWYRQAAGRGLQLLFYSVGIGQISSEVPQNLSASRPQDRQFILSSKKLLLSDSGFYLCAWSAGTGAPQHFGDGTRLSIL.

The V gene is TRBV6-2 or TRBV6-3, the J gene TRBJ1-2; D might be TRBD1 (6 bases). Germline V CDR1 and CDR2: MNHEY, SVGEGT. The length of the CDR3 is 16 residues. The germline V and J ends were trimmed by 4 bases and 4 bases, with 19 bases remaining between them. CDR3 DNA sequence: TGTGCCAGCAGTTTACCTACTTTCGGACAGACCTATGGCTACACCTTC. This codes for CASSLPTFGQTYGYTF.

The J gene is TRBJ1-2, the V gene TRBV4-3; D might be TRBD1 (6 bases). This CDR3 comprises 15 residues. Per germline, CDR1 LGHNA and CDR2 YSLEER. Trimming pared 0 bases from V and 4 bases from J, leaving 12 bases between. CDR3 sequence: CASSQDRQGFYGYTF. The DNA for the CDR3 is TGCGCCAGCAGCCAAGACCGCCAGGGGTTCTATGGCTACACCTTC.

The J gene is TRBJ1-4, the V gene TRBV5-8; D is unclear. The germline V gene has CDR1 SGHTS and CDR2 YDEGEE. V dropped 1 base and J dropped 0 bases, with 10 bases sitting between them. There are 16 residues in the CDR3. CDR3 in DNA: TGTGCCAGCAGCTTGTCTCAGGCCACAACTAATGAAAAACTGTTTTTT. Protein: CASSLSQATTNEKLFF. The full variable domain, its missing parts supplied by reference TRBV5-8 and TRBJ1-4, is EAGVTQSPTHLIKTRGQQATLRCSPISGHTSVYWYQQALGLGLQFLLWYDEGEERNRGNFPPRFSGRQFPNYSSELNVNALELEDSALYLCASSLSQATTNEKLFFGSGTQLSVL.

The chain carries TRBV19 and TRBJ1-1, with TRBD1 identical over 8 bases. With V trimmed by 7 bases and J by 6 bases, 10 bases remained unmatched. The CDR3 length is 14 residues. The V gene's germline CDR1 is LNHDA and CDR2 SQIVND (reference sequence). For the CDR3, the DNA is TGTGCCAGTATCCGGGCAGGGGGCGGTTCTGAAGCTTTCTTT. This sequence encodes CASIRAGGGSEAFF.

The rearrangement links TRBV11-2 to TRBJ1-5; D is unresolved. Trimming shortened V by 0 bases and J by 9 bases, and 9 bases separated the two germline ends. This CDR3 is built from 13 residues. Germline CDR1 and CDR2: SGHAT and FQNNGV. The CDR3: CASSLDSEGPQHF. The CDR3 DNA reads TGTGCCAGCAGCTTAGACTCGGAGGGGCCCCAGCATTTT.

In its sample, this clone was seen a few times. DNA of the CDR3: TGCGCCAGCAGCCAAGATACCCGGGACAGGGGTAGCTCCTACGAGCAGTACTTC. Translating gives CASSQDTRDRGSSYEQYF. The chain recombines TRBV4-1 with TRBJ2-7; TRBD1 aligns across 10 bases. The CDR3 spans 18 residues. CDR1 MGHRA and CDR2 YSYEKL come from the germline V gene. After removal of 0 bases from V and 0 bases from J, the junction contained 8 bases not matched to a gene.

V usage is TRBV3-1 (or the pseudogene TRBV3-2) and J usage is TRBJ1-2; a possible D gene is TRBD1 (6 bases). Deletions cut 1 base from V and 0 bases from J, with 18 bases between. The germline gives CDR1 LGHDT, CDR2 YNNKEL (reference sequence). The CDR3 is made up of 18 amino acids. The CDR3 is CASSQAIRGSRANYGYTF. The CDR3 DNA reads TGTGCCAGCAGCCAAGCTATAAGGGGGAGTAGGGCTAACTATGGCTACACCTTC.

The chain couples TRBV14 to TRBJ2-7, with TRBD1 matching over 7 bases. The CDR3 is made up of 16 amino acids. The V gene end was trimmed by 4 bases and the J gene end by 2 bases; junction bases not matched to a gene: 11. CDR1 is SGHDN and CDR2 is FVKESK in the germline V gene. The CDR3 DNA reads as TGTGCCAGCAGCCCAAGGTGGGCAGGGGGAACCTACGAGCAGTACTTC. Translated, it gives CASSPRWAGGTYEQYF. The complete variable domain, with remaining parts taken from reference TRBV14 and TRBJ2-7, reads EAGVTQFPSHSVIEKGQTVTLRCDPISGHDNLYWYRRVMGKEIKFLLHFVKESKQDESGMPNNRFLAERTGGTYSTLKVQPAELEDSGVYFCASSPRWAGGTYEQYFGPGTRLTVT.

Details on this clone: The sample contains more than one DNA sequence encoding this CDR3. This chain joins TRBV5-1 and TRBJ1-6; 10 positions agree with TRBD1. The V and J ends lost 5 bases and 6 bases, in that order; junction bases with no gene match: 5. This CDR3 region has 15 residues. The germline V gene has CDR1 SGHRS and CDR2 YFSETQ. The CDR3 nucleotides read TGCGCCAGCAGTTTGCGGACAGGGGGTAATTCACCCCTCCACTTT. Translating it yields CASSLRTGGNSPLHF. The variable domain in full, with the rest retrieved from reference TRBV5-1 and TRBJ1-6, is KAGVTQTPRYLIKTRGQQVTLSCSPISGHRSVSWYQQTPGQGLQFLFEYFSETQRNKGNFPGRFSGRQFSNSRSEMNVSTLELGDSALYLCASSLRTGGNSPLHFGNGTRLTVT.

The chain is built from TRBV25-1 and TRBJ1-2, with 11 positions matching TRBD1. The CDR3 is 14 residues long. Germline lookup yields CDR1 MGHDK and CDR2 SYGVNS. The junction had 6 bases not matched to a gene; V was cut back by 4 bases and J by 8 bases. The CDR3 nucleotides read TGTGCCAGCAGTGTGGGACAGGGGGGCAGGGGCTACACCTTC. This sequence encodes CASSVGQGGRGYTF.

The V gene is TRBV3-1 (or the pseudogene TRBV3-2), the J gene TRBJ2-3; D is possibly TRBD1 (6 bases). The germline V gene encodes CDR1 LGHDT and CDR2 YNNKEL (reference sequence). There are 15 residues in the CDR3. Trimming stripped 3 bases from V and 1 base from J, with 11 bases between. CDR3 region: CASSHPRTGTDTQYF. The CDR3 DNA sequence: TGTGCCAGCAGCCACCCTAGGACAGGCACAGATACGCAGTATTTT.

V and J are TRBV6-5 and TRBJ2-7; 8 bases are shared with TRBD1. Germline loops: CDR1 MNHEY, CDR2 SVGAGI. Germline trimming cut 6 bases from V and 3 bases from J; bases unmatched to any gene: 4. The CDR3 runs 13 residues. CDR3 loop: CASRTTGVYEQYF. The CDR3 nucleotides are TGTGCCAGCAGGACGACAGGGGTCTACGAGCAGTACTTC.

This rearrangement joins TRBV5-1 to TRBJ2-7, with D possibly TRBD1 on 6 matching bases. The CDR3 is made up of 15 amino acids. Germline CDR1 and CDR2: SGHRS and YFSETQ. Trimming cost V 5 bases and J 2 bases, with 17 bases left between them. The CDR3 here is CASRPGTRATYEQYF. The CDR3 DNA is TGCGCCAGCAGACCCGGGACAAGGGCAACCTACGAGCAGTACTTC.